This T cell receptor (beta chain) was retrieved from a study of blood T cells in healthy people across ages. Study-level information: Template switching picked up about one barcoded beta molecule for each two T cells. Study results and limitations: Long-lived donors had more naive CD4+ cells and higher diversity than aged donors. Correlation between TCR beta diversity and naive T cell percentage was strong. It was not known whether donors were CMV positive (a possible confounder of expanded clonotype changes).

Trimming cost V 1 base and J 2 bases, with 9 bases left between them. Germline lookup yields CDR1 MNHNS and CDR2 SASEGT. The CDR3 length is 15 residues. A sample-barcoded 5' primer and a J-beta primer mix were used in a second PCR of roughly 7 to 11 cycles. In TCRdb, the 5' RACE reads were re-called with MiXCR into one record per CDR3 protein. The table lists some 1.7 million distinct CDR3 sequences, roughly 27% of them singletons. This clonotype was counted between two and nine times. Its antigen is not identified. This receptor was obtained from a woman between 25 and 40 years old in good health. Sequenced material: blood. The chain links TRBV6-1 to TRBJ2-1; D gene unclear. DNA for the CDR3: TGTGCCAGCAGTGAAGTGGTGGGGACCTACAATGAGCAGTTCTTC. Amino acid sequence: CASSEVVGTYNEQFF.